This TCR beta chain came from a study of blood T cell repertoires in COVID-19. This clone was found a few times. Germline V lookup: CDR1 DFQATT, CDR2 SNEGSKA (reference sequence). The CDR3 sequence is 11 residues long. Original handling: Nucleated cell counts were estimated from reference gene primer amplification. The data were produced by immunoSEQ multiplex PCR, yet TCRdb's version contains in-frame clones alone and is incomplete. The V and J calls and the clone size are those of that table, but D and trimming were determined from the DNA. The table includes around 200,000 clones, 65% to 80% detected once.

The sequence came from a woman aged 45 to 65 with acute or convalescent COVID-19. The chain uses TRBV20-1 and TRBJ2-7; no clear D. The sequenced sample consisted of peripheral blood. The CDR3, as DNA: TGCAGCGCTCCGGTCCATTACGAGCAGTACTTC. Translated, it gives CSAPVHYEQYF.